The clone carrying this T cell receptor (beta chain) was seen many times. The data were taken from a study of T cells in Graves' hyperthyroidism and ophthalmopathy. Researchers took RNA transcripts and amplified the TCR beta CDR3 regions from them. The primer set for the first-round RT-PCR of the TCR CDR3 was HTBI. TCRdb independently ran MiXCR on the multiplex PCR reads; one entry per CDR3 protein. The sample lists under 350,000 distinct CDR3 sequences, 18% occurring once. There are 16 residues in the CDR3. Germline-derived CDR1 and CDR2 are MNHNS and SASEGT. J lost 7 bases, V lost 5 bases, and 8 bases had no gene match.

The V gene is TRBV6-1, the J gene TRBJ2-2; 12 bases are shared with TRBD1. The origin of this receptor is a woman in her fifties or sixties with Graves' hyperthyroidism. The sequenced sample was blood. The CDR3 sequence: CASSKGTGGVVGELFF. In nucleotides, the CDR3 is TGTGCCAGCAGTAAAGGGACAGGGGGCGTTGTCGGGGAGCTGTTTTTT.